This record concerns one T cell receptor beta chain sequence. Its cognate antigen is unknown. This record comes from a study of shared clonotypes between healthy human individuals. Regarding the study as a whole: Clonotypes not shared had lower generation probabilities than those common to all four donors.

The germline V gene has CDR1 SGHNT and CDR2 YYREEE (reference sequence). V dropped 3 bases and J dropped 4 bases, with 16 bases sitting between them. The CDR3 runs to 16 residues. TCRdb's table, derived via immunoSEQ multiplex PCR, lists solely in-frame clones and lacks some. The data contain more than 2,000,000 clones, just over 90% of them singletons. Sequences were obtained from naive CD4+ T cells sorted from blood. The subset is: CD45RA+ positively selected. The clonotype was recovered from a man between 18 and 29 years old in good health. This chain joins TRBV5-4 and TRBJ2-2, with D tentatively TRBD2 (6 bases). The CDR3 spells CASSSAQGGSTGELFF. The DNA for the CDR3 is TGTGCCAGCAGCTCGGCCCAGGGAGGAAGCACCGGGGAGCTGTTTTTT. The whole variable domain, filled in from reference TRBV5-4 and TRBJ2-2, reads ETGVTQSPTHLIKTRGQQVTLRCSSQSGHNTVSWYQQALGQGPQFIFQYYREEENGRGNFPPRFSGLQFPNYSSELNVNALELDDSALYLCASSSAQGGSTGELFFGEGSRLTVL.